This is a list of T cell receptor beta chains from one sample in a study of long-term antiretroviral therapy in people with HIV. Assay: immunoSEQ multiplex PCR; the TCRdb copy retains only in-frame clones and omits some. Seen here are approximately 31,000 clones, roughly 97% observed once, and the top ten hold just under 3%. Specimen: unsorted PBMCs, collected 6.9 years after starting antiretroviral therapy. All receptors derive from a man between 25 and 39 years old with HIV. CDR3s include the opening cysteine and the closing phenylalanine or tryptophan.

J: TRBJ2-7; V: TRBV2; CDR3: CASKNRARWHEQYF
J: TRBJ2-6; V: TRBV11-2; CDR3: CASSFFISDAGAGANVLTF
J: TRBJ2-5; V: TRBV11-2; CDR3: CASSFPGLGKTQYF
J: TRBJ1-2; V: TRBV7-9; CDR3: CASSSRTANYGYTF
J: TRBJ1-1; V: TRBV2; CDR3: CASRGLGTEAFF
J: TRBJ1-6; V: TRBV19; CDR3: CASSRGQELARGPLHF
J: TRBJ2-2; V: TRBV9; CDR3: CASSPRTPAGELFF
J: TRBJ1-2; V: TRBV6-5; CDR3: CASSLDGNYGYTF
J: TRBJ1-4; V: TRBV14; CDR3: CASSQRGSYEKLFF
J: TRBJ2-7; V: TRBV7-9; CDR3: CASSFPASGSEQYF
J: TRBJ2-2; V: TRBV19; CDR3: CAPPGQGVGELFF
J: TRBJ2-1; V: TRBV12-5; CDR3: CASDSGSFEQFF
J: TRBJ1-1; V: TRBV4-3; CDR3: CASSQGRGVNTEAFF
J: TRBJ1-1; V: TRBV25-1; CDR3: CASSEYLGGEKAFF
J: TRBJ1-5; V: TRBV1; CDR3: CTSSTPGTDQPQHF
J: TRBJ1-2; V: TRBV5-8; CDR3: CASSLAGTDLWGYTF
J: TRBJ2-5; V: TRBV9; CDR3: CASSVAGTGRETQYF
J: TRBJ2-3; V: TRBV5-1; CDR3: CASGREALITDTQYF
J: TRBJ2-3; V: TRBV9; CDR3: CASSVVGYTDTQYF
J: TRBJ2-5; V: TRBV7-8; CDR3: CATYPGRVGGDKETQYF
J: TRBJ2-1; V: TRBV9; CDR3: CASSFKPGFDNEQFF
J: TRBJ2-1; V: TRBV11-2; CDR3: CASSQSGIYNEQFF
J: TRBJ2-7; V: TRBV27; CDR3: CASSYGGGVGYEQYF
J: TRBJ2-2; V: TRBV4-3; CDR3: CASSQDIAGYPGELFF
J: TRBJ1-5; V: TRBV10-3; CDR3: CAISVGGGSNQPQHF
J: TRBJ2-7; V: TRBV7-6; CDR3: CASSSRTYSMGQETYEQYF
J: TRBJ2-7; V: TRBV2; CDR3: CASSDSYEQYF
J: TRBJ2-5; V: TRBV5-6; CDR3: CASSLWGGTGRLETQYF
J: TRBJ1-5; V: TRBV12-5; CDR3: CASGPGGHSNQPQHF
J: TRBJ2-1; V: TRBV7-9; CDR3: CASSWSYPPLNEQFF
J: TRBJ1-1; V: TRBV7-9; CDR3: CASSLAGQNTEAFF
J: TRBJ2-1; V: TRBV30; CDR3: CAWSVVGTGTGSQFF
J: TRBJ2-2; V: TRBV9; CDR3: CASSVGARGTAGELFF
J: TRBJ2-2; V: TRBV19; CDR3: CASSRGRTGSTGELFF
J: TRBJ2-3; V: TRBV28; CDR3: CAIADRGTDTQYF
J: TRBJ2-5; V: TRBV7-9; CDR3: CASSLVRDKTQYF
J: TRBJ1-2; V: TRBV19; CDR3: CASSIEGRVYGYTF
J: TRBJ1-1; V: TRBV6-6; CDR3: CASSYSGSDTEAFF
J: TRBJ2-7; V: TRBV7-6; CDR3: CASSLGVGRTYEQYF
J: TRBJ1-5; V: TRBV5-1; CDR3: CASSPAGTGNQPQHF
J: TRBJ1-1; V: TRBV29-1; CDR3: CSVDPSTEAFF
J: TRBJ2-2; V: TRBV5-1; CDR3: CASSLGGVTGELFF
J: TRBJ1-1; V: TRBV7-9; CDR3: CASSIATGFTEAFF
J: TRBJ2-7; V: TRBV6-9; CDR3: CATRGPIYEQYF
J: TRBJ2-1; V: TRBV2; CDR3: CASSGLVGGLKYNEQFF
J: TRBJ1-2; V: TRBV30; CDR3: CAWSVRGANYGYTF
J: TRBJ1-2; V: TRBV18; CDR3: CASSLLSWTGDYGYTF
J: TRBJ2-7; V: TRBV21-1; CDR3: CASSKGRAYEQYF